This T cell receptor beta chain came from a study of T cell repertoires in cytomegalovirus infection. Study as a whole: It can be stated that public TCR beta signatures indicated CMV infection as well as a matching HLA type. The study, taken as a whole, reports: Within the response measured ex vivo, HLA-C-restricted CMV-specific TCR beta clonotypes were dominant. There were carriers of CMV plus the relevant HLA, and cumulative public TCR beta family frequency identified them.

The CDR3 extends over 14 amino acids. The V end was cut by 2 bases, the J end by 11 bases, with 16 bases between. Per the germline V gene, CDR1 is MNHEY and CDR2 is SVGAGI. On this clonotype: Its target is not known.

One entry per CDR3 protein, called by TCRdb with MiXCR from the reads. The sample comprises 680,000 or so distinct CDR3 sequences, about 33% of which are singletons, and around a sixth rests with the top ten. The receptor's source is a human donor in good health (CMV status not recorded). Some clones in this sample may be carry-over from other donors' samples. The rearrangement uses TRBV6-5 and TRBJ2-1; tentatively, D is TRBD2 (6 bases). This sample comprised cultured PBMCs, obtained from culture after CMV antigen stimulation. The CDR3 DNA reads TGTGCCAGCAGTTACCTGGGACTTTCCACACAGCAGTTCTTC. It specifies CASSYLGLSTQQFF.